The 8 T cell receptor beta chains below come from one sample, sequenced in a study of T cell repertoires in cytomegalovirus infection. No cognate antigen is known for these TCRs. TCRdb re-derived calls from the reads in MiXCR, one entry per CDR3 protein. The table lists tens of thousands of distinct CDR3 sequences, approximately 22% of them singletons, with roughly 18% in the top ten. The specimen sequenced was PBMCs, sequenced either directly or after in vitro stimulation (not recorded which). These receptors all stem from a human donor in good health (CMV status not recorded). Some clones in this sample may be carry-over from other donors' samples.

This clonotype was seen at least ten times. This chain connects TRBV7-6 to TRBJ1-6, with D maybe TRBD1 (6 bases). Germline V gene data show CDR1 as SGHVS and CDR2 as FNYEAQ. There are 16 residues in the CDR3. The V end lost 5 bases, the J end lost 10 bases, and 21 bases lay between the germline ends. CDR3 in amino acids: CASSHSYRESGSPLHF. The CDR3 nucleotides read TGTGCCAGCAGCCATTCGTACAGGGAAAGTGGGTCACCCCTCCACTTT.

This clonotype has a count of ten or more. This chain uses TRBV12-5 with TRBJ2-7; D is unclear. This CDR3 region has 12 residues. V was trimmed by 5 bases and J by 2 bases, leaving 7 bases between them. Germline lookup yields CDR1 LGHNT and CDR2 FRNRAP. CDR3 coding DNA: TGTGCTAGTGGTCCCACGCCCTACGAGCAGTACTTC. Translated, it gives CASGPTPYEQYF.

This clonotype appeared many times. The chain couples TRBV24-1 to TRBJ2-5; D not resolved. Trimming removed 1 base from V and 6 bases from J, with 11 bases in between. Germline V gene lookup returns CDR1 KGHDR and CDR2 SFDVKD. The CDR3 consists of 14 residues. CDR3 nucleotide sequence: TGTGCCACCAGTGATTTAGCCGATCCTAAGACCCAGTACTTC. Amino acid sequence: CATSDLADPKTQYF.

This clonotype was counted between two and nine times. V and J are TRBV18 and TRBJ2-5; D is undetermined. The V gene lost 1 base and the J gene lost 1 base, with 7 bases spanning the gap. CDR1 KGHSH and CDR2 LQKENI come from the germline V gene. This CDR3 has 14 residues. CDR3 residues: CASSPRGSQETQYF. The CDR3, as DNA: TGTGCCAGCTCACCACGGGGTTCCCAAGAGACCCAGTACTTC.

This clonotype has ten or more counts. The CDR3, as DNA: TGTGCCAGCAGCCCCGGAGGGAGCTTCCGTCCCCAGCATTTT. As protein: CASSPGGSFRPQHF. This chain links TRBV7-2 with TRBJ1-5; D is uncertain. The CDR3 totals 14 residues. Trimming removed 5 bases from V and 10 bases from J, with 18 bases in between. The germline V gene has CDR1 SGHTA and CDR2 FQGNSA.

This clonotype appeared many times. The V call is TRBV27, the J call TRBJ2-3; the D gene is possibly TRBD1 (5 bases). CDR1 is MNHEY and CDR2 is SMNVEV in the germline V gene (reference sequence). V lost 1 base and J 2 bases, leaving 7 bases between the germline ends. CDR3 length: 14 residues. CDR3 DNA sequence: TGTGCCAGCAGTTTATGGGGCTACACAGATACGCAGTATTTT. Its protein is CASSLWGYTDTQYF.

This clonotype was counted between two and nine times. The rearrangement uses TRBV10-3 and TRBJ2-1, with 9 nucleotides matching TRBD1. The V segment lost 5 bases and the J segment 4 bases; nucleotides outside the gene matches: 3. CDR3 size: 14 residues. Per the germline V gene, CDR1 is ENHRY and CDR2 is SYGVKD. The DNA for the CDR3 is TGTGCCATCAGTTCCGGGACAGGGTACAATGAGCAGTTCTTC. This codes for CAISSGTGYNEQFF.

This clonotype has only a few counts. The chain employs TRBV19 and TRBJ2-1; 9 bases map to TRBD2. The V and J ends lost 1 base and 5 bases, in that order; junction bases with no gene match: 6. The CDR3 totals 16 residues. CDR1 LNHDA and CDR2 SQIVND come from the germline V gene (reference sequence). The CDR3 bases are TGTGCCAGTAGTATAGTTAGCGGGAGTCTCCACAATGAGCAGTTCTTC. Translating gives CASSIVSGSLHNEQFF.